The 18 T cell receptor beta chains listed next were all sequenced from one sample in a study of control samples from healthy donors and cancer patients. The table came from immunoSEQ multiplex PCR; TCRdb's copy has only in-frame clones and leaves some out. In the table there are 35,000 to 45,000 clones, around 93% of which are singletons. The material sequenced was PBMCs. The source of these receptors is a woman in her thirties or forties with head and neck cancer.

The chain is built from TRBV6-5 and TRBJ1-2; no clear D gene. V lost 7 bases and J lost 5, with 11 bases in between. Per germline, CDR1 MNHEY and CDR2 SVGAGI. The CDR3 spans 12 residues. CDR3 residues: CASKNPGYGYTF. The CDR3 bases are TGTGCCAGCAAAAACCCCGGGTATGGCTACACCTTC.

CDR3 coding DNA: TGTGCCAGCAGACTTTCCGGGACAGGGACCACTGAAGCTTTCTTT. Amino acid sequence: CASRLSGTGTTEAFF. V usage is TRBV27 and J usage is TRBJ1-1; 9 nucleotides agree with TRBD1. V trimming: 6 bases; J trimming: 4 bases; junction bases outside the gene matches: 9. From germline, CDR1 is MNHEY and CDR2 SMNVEV (reference sequence). This CDR3 region has 15 residues.

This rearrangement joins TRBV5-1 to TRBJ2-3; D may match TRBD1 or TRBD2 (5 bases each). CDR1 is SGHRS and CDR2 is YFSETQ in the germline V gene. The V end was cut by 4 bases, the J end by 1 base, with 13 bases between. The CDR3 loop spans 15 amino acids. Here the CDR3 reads CASSVPRDGTDTQYF. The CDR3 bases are TGCGCCAGCAGCGTCCCAAGGGACGGCACAGATACGCAGTATTTT.

CDR3 loop: CASSLRQGATYEQYF. The CDR3 nucleotides are TGTGCCAGCAGTTTGCGGCAGGGGGCTACCTACGAGCAGTACTTC. This rearrangement joins TRBV27 to TRBJ2-7, with TRBD1 matching 8 bases. Germline CDR1 MNHEY, CDR2 SMNVEV (reference sequence). The CDR3 length is 15 residues. The V and J ends lost 3 bases and 2 bases, in that order; junction bases with no gene match: 6.

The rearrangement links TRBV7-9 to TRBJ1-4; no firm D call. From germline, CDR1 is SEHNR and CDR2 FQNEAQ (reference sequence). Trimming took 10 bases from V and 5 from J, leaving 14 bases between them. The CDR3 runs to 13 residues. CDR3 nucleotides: TGTGCCACCGAAGGGAGACCGAATGAAAAACTGTTTTTT. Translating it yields CATEGRPNEKLFF. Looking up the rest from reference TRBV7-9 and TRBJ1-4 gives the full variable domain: DTGVSQNPRHKITKRGQNVTFRCDPISEHNRLYWYRQTLGQGPEFLTYFQNEAQLEKSRLLSDRFSAERPKGSFSTLEIQRTEQGDSAMYLCATEGRPNEKLFFGSGTQLSVL.

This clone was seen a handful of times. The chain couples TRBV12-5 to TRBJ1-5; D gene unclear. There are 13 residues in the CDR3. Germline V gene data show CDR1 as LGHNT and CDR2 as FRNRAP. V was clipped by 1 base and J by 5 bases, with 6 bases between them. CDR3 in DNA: TGTGCTAGTGGTTTGGGCGCCGATCAGCCCCAGCATTTT. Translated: CASGLGADQPQHF.

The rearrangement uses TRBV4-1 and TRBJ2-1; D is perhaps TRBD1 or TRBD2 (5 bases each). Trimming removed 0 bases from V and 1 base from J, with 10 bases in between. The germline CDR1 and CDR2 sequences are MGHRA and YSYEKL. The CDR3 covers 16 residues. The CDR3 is CASSQDGARSYNEQFF. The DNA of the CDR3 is TGCGCCAGCAGCCAAGACGGGGCGAGATCCTACAATGAGCAGTTCTTC.

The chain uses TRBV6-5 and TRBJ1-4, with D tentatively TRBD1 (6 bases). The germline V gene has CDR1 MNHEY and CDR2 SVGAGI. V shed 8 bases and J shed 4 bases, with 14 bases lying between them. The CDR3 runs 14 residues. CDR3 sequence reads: CASSVRGHNEKLFF. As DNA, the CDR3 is TGTGCCAGCTCCGTCCGGGGGCATAATGAAAAACTGTTTTTT.

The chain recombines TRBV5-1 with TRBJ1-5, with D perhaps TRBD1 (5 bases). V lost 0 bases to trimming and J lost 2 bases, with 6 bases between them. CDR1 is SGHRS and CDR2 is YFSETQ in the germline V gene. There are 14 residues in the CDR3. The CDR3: CASSLEGGNQPQHF. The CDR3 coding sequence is TGCGCCAGCAGCTTGGAAGGGGGCAATCAGCCCCAGCATTTT.

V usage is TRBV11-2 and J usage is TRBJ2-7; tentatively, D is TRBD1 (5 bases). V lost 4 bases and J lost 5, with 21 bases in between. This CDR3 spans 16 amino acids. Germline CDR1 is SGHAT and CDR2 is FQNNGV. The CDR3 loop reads CASSSPRGRVPHEQYF. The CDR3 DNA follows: TGTGCCAGCAGCTCGCCTAGGGGCCGCGTTCCCCACGAGCAGTACTTC.

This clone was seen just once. CDR3 sequence: CSVEDRGARGYTF. CDR3 in DNA: TGCAGCGTTGAAGATCGGGGGGCGCGGGGCTACACCTTC. The chain recombines TRBV29-1 with TRBJ1-2, with a possible D match to TRBD1 (6 bases). The CDR3 length is 13 residues. Trimming left V 0 bases short and J 8 bases short, with 13 bases between. From germline, CDR1 is SQVTM and CDR2 ANQGSEA. Using reference TRBV29-1 and TRBJ1-2 for the parts outside the CDR3, the full variable domain is SAVISQKPSRDICQRGTSLTIQCQVDSQVTMMFWYRQQPGQSLTLIATANQGSEATYESGFVIDKFPISRPNLTFSTLTVSNMSPEDSSIYLCSVEDRGARGYTFGSGTRLTVV.

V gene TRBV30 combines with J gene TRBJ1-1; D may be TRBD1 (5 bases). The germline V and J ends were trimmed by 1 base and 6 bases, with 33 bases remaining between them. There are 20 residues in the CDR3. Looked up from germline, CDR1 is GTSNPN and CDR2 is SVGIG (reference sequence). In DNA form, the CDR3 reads TGTGCCTGGAGTGGTCTGTCCGGGGTGGAAGCTGGGGGTTCCCTCGCTGAAGCTTTCTTT. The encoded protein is CAWSGLSGVEAGGSLAEAFF.

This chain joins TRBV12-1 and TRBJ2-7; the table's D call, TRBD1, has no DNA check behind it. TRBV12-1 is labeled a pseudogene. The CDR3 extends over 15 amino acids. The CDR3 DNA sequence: TGTGCCAGCAGCTTGGCCGCAACACCTTGCTACGAGCAGTACTTC. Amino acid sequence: CASSLAATPCYEQYF.

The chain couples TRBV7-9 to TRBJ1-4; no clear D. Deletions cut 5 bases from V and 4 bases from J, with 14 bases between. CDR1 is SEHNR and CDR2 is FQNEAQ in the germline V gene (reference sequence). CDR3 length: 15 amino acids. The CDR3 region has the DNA TGTGCCAGCAGCCGGGCCGGGGTCGGTAATGAAAAACTGTTTTTT. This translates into CASSRAGVGNEKLFF.

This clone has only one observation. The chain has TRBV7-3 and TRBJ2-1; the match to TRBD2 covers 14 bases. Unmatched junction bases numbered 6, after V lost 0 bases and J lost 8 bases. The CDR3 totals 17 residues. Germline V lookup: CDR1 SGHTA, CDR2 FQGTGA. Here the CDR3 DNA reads TGTGCCAGCAGCTTAACGCGGGGACTAGCGGGAGATCATGAGCAGTTCTTC. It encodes CASSLTRGLAGDHEQFF. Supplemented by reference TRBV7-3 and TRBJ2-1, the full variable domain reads GAGVSQTPSNKVTEKGKYVELRCDPISGHTALYWYRQSLGQGPEFLIYFQGTGAADDSGLPNDRFFAVRPEGSVSTLKIQRTERGDSAVYLCASSLTRGLAGDHEQFFGPGTRLTVL.

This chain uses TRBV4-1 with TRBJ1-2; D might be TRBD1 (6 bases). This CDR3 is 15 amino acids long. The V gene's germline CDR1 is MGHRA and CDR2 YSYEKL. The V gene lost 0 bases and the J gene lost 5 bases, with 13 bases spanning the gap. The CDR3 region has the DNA TGCGCCAGCAGCCAAGAGGACAGTAGAGGATATGGCTACACCTTC. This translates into CASSQEDSRGYGYTF.

The CDR3 bases are TGTGCCAGCAGCGTGGGGGACAGGGAAGAGCAGTACTTC. Its protein product is CASSVGDREEQYF. V usage is TRBV5-4 and J usage is TRBJ2-7; 9 positions agree with TRBD1. CDR1 is SGHNT and CDR2 is YYREEE in the germline V gene (reference sequence). This CDR3 region has 13 residues. Losses at the gene ends were 4 bases for V and 7 bases for J; bases not matched to a gene: 6.

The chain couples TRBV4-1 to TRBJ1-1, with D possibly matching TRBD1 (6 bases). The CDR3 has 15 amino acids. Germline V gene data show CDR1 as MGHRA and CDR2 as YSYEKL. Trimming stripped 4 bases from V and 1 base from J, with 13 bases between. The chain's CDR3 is CASSLITGTNTEAFF. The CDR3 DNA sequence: TGCGCCAGCAGCCTAATCACAGGGACGAACACTGAAGCTTTCTTT.